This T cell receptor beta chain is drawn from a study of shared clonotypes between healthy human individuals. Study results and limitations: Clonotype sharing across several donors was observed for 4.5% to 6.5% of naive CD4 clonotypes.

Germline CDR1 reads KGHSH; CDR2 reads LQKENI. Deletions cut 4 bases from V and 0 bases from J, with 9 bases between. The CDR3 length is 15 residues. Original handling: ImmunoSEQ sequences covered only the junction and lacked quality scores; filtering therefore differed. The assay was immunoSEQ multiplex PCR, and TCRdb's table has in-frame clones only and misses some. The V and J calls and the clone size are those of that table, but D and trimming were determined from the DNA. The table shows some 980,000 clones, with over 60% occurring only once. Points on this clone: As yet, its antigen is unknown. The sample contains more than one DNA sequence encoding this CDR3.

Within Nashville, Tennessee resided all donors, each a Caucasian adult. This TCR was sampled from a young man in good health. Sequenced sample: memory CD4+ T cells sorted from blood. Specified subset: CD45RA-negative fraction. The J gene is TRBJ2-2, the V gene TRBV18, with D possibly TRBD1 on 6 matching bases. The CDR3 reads CASSLRTANTGELFF. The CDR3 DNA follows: TGTGCCAGCTCACTCCGGACAGCGAACACCGGGGAGCTGTTTTTT.